Described below is a single TCR beta chain sequence and its context. One Seattle source followed patients from active infection through their disease course. This record comes from a study of blood T cell repertoires in COVID-19. Overall study: The United States, Italy and Spain provided the acute and convalescent COVID-19 samples.

Measured with immunoSEQ multiplex PCR; TCRdb has only the in-frame clones, and not every one. The table records some 90,000 clones, around 90% of them present only once. Germline lookup yields CDR1 SEHNR and CDR2 FQNEAQ (reference sequence). The ends were cut back, 2 bases at V and 14 bases at J, with 9 bases in the middle. The CDR3 sequence is 10 residues long. This TCR was recovered from a man aged 45-65 years with COVID-19, enrolled during active disease. Specimen: peripheral blood. The V and J genes are TRBV7-9 and TRBJ1-2, with no clear D. CDR3: CASSLSPDTF. The CDR3 DNA is TGTGCCAGCAGCTTAAGTCCAGATACCTTC. Looking up the rest from reference TRBV7-9 and TRBJ1-2 gives the full variable domain: DTGVSQNPRHKITKRGQNVTFRCDPISEHNRLYWYRQTLGQGPEFLTYFQNEAQLEKSRLLSDRFSAERPKGSFSTLEIQRTEQGDSAMYLCASSLSPDTFGSGTRLTVV.